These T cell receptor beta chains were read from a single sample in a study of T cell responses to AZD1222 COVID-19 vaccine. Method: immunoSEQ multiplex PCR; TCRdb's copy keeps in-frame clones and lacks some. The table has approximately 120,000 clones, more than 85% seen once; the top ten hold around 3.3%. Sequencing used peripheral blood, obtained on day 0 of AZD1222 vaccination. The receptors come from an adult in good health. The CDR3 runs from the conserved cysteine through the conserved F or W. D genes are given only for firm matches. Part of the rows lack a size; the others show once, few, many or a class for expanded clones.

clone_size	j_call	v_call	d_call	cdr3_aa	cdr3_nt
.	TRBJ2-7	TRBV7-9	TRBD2	CASSLVLSGNDEQYF	TGTGCCAGCAGCTTAGTTCTTAGCGGGAACGACGAGCAGTACTTC
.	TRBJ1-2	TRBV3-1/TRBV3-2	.	CASSQTGLGGYTF	TGTGCCAGCAGCCAGACAGGACTCGGGGGCTACACCTTC
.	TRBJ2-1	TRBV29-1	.	CSAVGRGFEQFF	TGCAGCGCCGTAGGGCGAGGATTTGAGCAGTTCTTC
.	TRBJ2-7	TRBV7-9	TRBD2	CASTSGRVSGPYEQYF	TGTGCCAGCACCTCAGGCCGGGTTAGCGGGCCTTACGAGCAGTACTTC
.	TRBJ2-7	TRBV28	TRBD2	CASKPSAGASQYF	TGTGCCAGCAAGCCTTCGGCGGGAGCATCCCAGTACTTC
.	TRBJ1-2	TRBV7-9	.	CASSSEFGRGYTF	TGTGCCAGCAGCTCGGAGTTCGGAAGGGGCTACACCTTC
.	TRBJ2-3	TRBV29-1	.	CSVELGRRITDTQYF	TGCAGCGTTGAACTGGGACGGAGGATCACAGATACGCAGTATTTT
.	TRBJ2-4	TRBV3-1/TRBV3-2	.	CASSRGEPAKNIQYF	TGTGCCAGCAGCCGAGGAGAGCCAGCCAAAAACATTCAGTACTTC
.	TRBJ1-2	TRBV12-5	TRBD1	CASGPDLQGGYGYTF	TGTGCTAGTGGCCCAGACCTACAGGGGGGGTATGGCTACACCTTC
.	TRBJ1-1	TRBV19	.	CASSNPGNTEAFF	TGTGCCAGTAGTAATCCGGGGAACACTGAAGCTTTCTTT
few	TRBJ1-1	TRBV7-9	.	CASSTGGANTEAFF	TGTGCCAGCAGCACTGGAGGTGCGAACACTGAAGCTTTCTTT
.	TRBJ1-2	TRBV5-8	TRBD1	CASSKDRGSAGYTF	TGTGCCAGCAGCAAGGACAGGGGATCGGCTGGCTACACCTTC
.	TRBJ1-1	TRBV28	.	CASSLPAGKAFF	TGTGCCAGCAGTTTACCGGCAGGGAAAGCTTTCTTT
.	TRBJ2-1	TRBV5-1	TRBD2	CASSASSGMAYNEQFF	TGCGCCAGCAGCGCGTCTAGCGGGATGGCCTACAATGAGCAGTTCTTC
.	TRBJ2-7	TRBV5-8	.	CASSLGERREQYF	TGTGCCAGCAGCTTGGGTGAAAGGCGCGAGCAGTACTTC
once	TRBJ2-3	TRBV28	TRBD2	CASSPGTSGSADTQYF	TGTGCCAGCAGTCCCGGGACTAGCGGGAGTGCAGATACGCAGTATTTT
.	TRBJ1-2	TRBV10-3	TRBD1	CAISDRTGGGYTF	TGTGCCATCAGTGATAGGACAGGGGGCGGCTACACCTTC
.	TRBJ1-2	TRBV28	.	CASSFGRAGTF	TGTGCCAGCAGTTTTGGACGGGCTGGCACCTTC
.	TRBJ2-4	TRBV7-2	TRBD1	CASSYTRTGGNIQYF	TGTGCCAGCAGTTACACCCGGACAGGGGGAAACATTCAGTACTTC
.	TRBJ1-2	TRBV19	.	CASRHTGRPNYGYTF	TGTGCCAGTAGACACACGGGACGCCCGAACTATGGCTACACCTTC
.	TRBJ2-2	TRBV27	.	CASRQTEWDTGELFF	TGTGCCAGCAGACAAACGGAGTGGGACACCGGGGAGCTGTTTTTT
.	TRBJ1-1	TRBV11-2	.	CASSSREGSFSYTEAFF	TGTGCCAGCAGCAGCCGGGAAGGCTCCTTCTCTTACACTGAAGCTTTCTTT
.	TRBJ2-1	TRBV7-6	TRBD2	CASSLGVSGRADEQFF	TGTGCCAGCAGCTTAGGTGTTAGCGGGAGGGCCGATGAGCAGTTCTTC
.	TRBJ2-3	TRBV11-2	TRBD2	CASSLLAGADTQYF	TGTGCCAGCAGCTTATTGGCGGGAGCGGATACGCAGTATTTT
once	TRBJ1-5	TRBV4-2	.	CASSSREGVQPQHF	TGTGCCAGCAGCTCCCGGGAGGGGGTGCAGCCCCAGCATTTT
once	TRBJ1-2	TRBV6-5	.	CASRRTGGYGYTF	TGTGCCAGCAGACGGACGGGGGGCTATGGCTACACCTTC
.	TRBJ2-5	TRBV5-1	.	CASSFSAGVETQYF	TGCGCCAGCAGCTTCAGCGCCGGGGTGGAGACCCAGTACTTC
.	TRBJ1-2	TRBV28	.	CASSFPRQRGYTF	TGTGCCAGCAGTTTTCCGCGGCAGCGGGGCTACACCTTC
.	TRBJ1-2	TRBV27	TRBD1	CASSLQGASYTF	TGTGCCAGCAGCCTCCAGGGGGCTAGCTACACCTTC
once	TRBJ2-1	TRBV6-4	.	CASSAQGGPYNEQFF	TGTGCCAGCAGCGCCCAAGGGGGTCCCTACAATGAGCAGTTCTTC
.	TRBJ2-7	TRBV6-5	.	CASSYSISGFYEQYF	TGTGCCAGCAGTTACTCGATTTCAGGGTTCTACGAGCAGTACTTC
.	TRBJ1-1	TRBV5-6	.	CASSLRAVEAFF	TGTGCCAGCAGCTTACGAGCGGTCGAAGCTTTCTTT
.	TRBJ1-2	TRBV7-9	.	CASSGGLGRGYTF	TGTGCCAGCTCCGGCGGACTAGGGAGAGGCTACACCTTC
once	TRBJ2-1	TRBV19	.	CASSVGLMSSYNEQFF	TGTGCCAGTAGTGTTGGACTAATGAGCTCCTACAATGAGCAGTTCTTC
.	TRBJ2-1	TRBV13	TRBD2	CASSPGLADEQFF	TGTGCCAGCAGCCCCGGACTAGCCGATGAGCAGTTCTTC
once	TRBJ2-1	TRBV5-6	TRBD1	CASSLPGQGGDEQFF	TGTGCCAGCAGCTTGCCGGGACAGGGGGGCGATGAGCAGTTCTTC
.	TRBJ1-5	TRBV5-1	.	CASSLAGRGNQPQHF	TGCGCCAGCAGCTTAGCGGGGCGCGGCAATCAGCCCCAGCATTTT
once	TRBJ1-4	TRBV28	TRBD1	CASSSPGQGDEKLFF	TGTGCCAGCAGTTCCCCGGGACAGGGGGATGAAAAACTGTTTTTT